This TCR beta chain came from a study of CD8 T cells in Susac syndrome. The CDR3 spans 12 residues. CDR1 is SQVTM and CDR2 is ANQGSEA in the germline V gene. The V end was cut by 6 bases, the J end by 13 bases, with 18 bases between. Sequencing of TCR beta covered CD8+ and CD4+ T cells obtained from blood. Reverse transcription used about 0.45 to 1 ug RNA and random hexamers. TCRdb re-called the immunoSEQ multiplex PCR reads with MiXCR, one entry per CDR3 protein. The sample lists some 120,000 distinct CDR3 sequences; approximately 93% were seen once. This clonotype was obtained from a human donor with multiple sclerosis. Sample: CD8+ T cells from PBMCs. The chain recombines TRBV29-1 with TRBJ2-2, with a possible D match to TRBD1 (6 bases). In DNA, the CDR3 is TGCAGCGTGGGGGCAGTGGGTGGTGGGCTGTTTTTT. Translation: CSVGAVGGGLFF.